This TCR beta chain came from a study of a mutant IDH1 vaccine in newly diagnosed glioma. At the level of the study: Commencement of vaccination occurred 4-6 weeks following radiotherapy alone, or concurrently with temozolomide cycles. Before enrollment, patients got radiotherapy alone, temozolomide alone, or mostly the combination.

The CDR3 loop spans 14 amino acids. CDR1 and CDR2 from the germline V gene are SQVTM and ANQGSEA. With V trimmed by 7 bases and J by 2 bases, 9 bases remained unmatched. To note about this clone: The target antigen is unknown.

Time point noted: week 23, last vaccination. A 20-mer mutant IDH1 peptide at 300 ug was injected subcutaneously with topical imiquimod. Data came from immunoSEQ multiplex PCR; TCRdb stores just in-frame clones and leaves some out. The sample has roughly 40,000 clones, approximately 90% seen once; the top ten hold under 5%. This receptor was obtained from a man over 45 with glioma. Sequenced here: PBMCs, sampled from a glioma patient whose treatment included an IDH1 peptide vaccine. The chain links TRBV29-1 to TRBJ2-3; the match to TRBD2 covers 7 bases. CDR3 protein: CSAILAVPTDTQYF. The CDR3 DNA sequence: TGCAGCGCAATTCTAGCGGTACCCACAGATACGCAGTATTTT.